This section outlines one TCR beta chain sequence together with its context. Patients at the Seattle site were enrolled during active infection and followed longitudinally. Original methodology: Estimates of nucleated cell counts were drawn from the amplification of reference gene primers. Profiling relied on immunoSEQ multiplex PCR, and the TCRdb table lists in-frame clones only, not all of them. D and trimming come from the DNA, and the V and J calls and clone size come from that table. The sample consists of roughly 190,000 clones, roughly 79% of them appearing once. This specimen comes from a study of blood T cell repertoires in COVID-19. Trimming shortened V by 5 bases and J by 4 bases, and 2 bases separated the two germline ends. Germline loops: CDR1 MNHEY, CDR2 SVGEGT. The CDR3 contains 10 residues.

V is TRBV6-2 or TRBV6-3 and J is TRBJ2-5; D not certain. The material sequenced was peripheral blood. This receptor was identified in a woman between 40 and 55 years old with COVID-19, enrolled during active disease. The CDR3 DNA reads as TGTGCCAGCAGTCGAGAGACCCAGTACTTC. Translating gives CASSRETQYF.